This record concerns one T cell receptor (beta chain) sequence. This specimen belongs to a study of cytomegalovirus exposure and HLA in healthy donors. Germline V lookup: CDR1 SGHTA, CDR2 FQGTGA. The CDR3 consists of 14 residues. Trimming took 3 bases from V and 1 from J, leaving 9 bases between them. PCR was performed using 60 Vbeta and 13 Jbeta primers. The data were produced by immunoSEQ multiplex PCR, yet TCRdb's version contains in-frame clones alone and is incomplete. The sample has around 150,000 clones, 79% seen once; the top ten hold under 4%. The V gene is TRBV7-3, the J gene TRBJ1-1; a weak D match, TRBD1 (5 bases). The source of this sequence is a human donor in good health. The sample taken for sequencing was PBMCs. The chain's CDR3 is CASSFQGQNTEAFF. DNA for the CDR3: TGTGCCAGCAGCTTTCAGGGTCAGAACACTGAAGCTTTCTTT.